This T cell receptor beta chain was identified during a study of shared clonotypes between healthy human individuals (dated by TCRdb to between 2020 and 2021). Some background on the complete study: The cohort included a few men and a couple of women between 18 and 49 years of age. For each donor, CD4 naive and CD4 memory were each given three plates, CD8 naive was given two plates, and CD8 memory was given one plate. Libraries were prepared and TCR repertoires were sequenced by different laboratories using diverse techniques, in order to increase sequencing depth and limit assay-specific biases. Each donor's leukapheresis produced roughly between roughly 0.85 and 9 billion PBMCs. The study deeply sequenced blood TCR repertoires of about 5 healthy adults to estimate repertoire size and the extent of clonotype sharing between individuals.

Using the deep immunoSEQ assay, multiplex PCR amplified TCR CDR3 regions from genomic DNA. Extracted genomic DNA from each cell subset was distributed evenly across all wells of several immunoSEQ 96-well plates, and each plate was treated as a replicate. For sorted subsets, each replicate PCR was loaded with 200 ng genomic DNA, equivalent to approximately 33,000 T cell genomes. Purified libraries were quantified with a Qubit 3.0 fluorometer, sized on a Bioanalyzer 2100, and re-quantified with the KAPA Library Quantification kit. Every immunoSEQ 96-well plate was sequenced on a separate single-read 150-cycle Illumina NextSeq 550 flow cell. Processing in the source paper ran as follows. Because the immunoSEQ output held only junctional sequences and lacked quality scores, the filtering could not match the filtering applied to full-length reads. Sequences were annotated with PyIR, a Python wrapper for IgBLAST v1.9, and V/J genes and CDR3 were assigned using IMGT germline references. Any read was removed if the V/J assignment was weak (E-value above 1e-6), the CDR3 was missing, or the read contained stop codons, out-of-frame junctions, or ambiguous translated residues. V3J clonotypes were defined as sequences sharing an identical inferred V gene, J gene, and CDR3 amino acid sequence. Percentage overlap between repertoires was computed as shared unique clonotypes divided by the size of the smaller repertoire. RTK rarefaction, the Chao1 estimator, and Recon v2.1 estimates of unobserved clonotypes were used to assess repertoire richness. Generation probabilities for all TCRbeta clonotypes obtained by the gDNA method from a handful of donors were computed using OLGA. TCRdb carries this immuneACCESS record with in-frame sequences only. Its versions omit some clonotypes, under half of them owing to an unresolved V gene in the studies checked, with the rest unexplained. V and J calls and clone size follow that table, whereas D and trimming were derived from the DNA. Recorded for this sample are roughly 2.2 million clones; approximately 93% of them occurred a single time. The ten largest account for 0.39% of the sample.

V sheds 5 bases and J sheds 0 bases, leaving 5 bases between their ends. The CDR3 contains 12 residues, cysteine and phenylalanine counted. Kept here is only the CDR3 DNA, which spans 36 bases and is read in frame from base 1. The germline V gene sets CDR1 to MDHEN and CDR2 to SYDVKM. For this clone: There is no known antigen for this receptor. There are no base qualities to consult, and no much larger clone falls within one base.

Donors were healthy HIV-negative adults with no recently reported acute infections or vaccinations. Every donor was a Caucasian adult living in Nashville, Tennessee, USA. Magnetic negative selection was used to enrich CD4+ T cells, after which naive cells were positively selected on CD45RA and the negative fraction became the memory subset. Blood was obtained by leukapheresis, after which PBMCs were separated by Ficoll-Histopaque density gradient centrifugation and cryopreserved in liquid nitrogen vapor phase. Analytical flow cytometry was used to check the purity and quantity of every magnetically sorted T cell population. Genomic DNA was isolated from every sorted fraction and measured by UV absorbance on a Nanodrop 2000c. The paper as a whole reports these results and caveats: Sampling was restricted to blood, and TCR repertoires in tissues likely differ from the TCR repertoires found in blood. Compared with non-shared clonotypes, the clonotypes found in all four sorted-subset donors had higher generation probabilities. Naive subsets generally had larger estimated clonotype richness than memory subsets did. Incomplete sequencing was indicated by rarefaction of sorted-subset datasets, despite the large sequencing depth. About 4.5% of naive CD4, 3.5% of naive CD8, 2% to 2.5% of memory CD4, and over 0.35% of memory CD8 clonotypes were shared across several donors. The small number of donors limited the genetic and exposure-history diversity represented. Based on pairwise subsampling, the degree of clonotype sharing among donors was expected to be affected by sequencing depth.

The rearranged chain carries TRBV28 and TRBJ2-7; no D segment can be confidently identified. The sample consisted of naive CD4+ T cells from PBMCs. The cell subset or site label of this sample denotes: CD45RA+ positively selected. This clonotype was obtained from a man in his late teens or twenties in good health. Some clones in this sample may be carry-over from other donors' samples. The nucleotide sequence is given as TGTGCCAGCAGTCAGATCTCCTACGAGCAGTACTTC. The translation is CASSQISYEQYF.